This T cell receptor beta chain is from a study of T-cell reconstitution after alpha-beta-depleted transplantation in children. Regarding the study as a whole: It was newly produced T cells that mostly accounted for T-cell counts and diversity one year after transplant. Diversity of TCRbeta at day 60 was high in some patients, arising from surviving recipient T cells and thymic progenitors.

CDR3 length: 13 residues. V was pared by 6 bases and J by 5 bases, with 8 bases of the junction left unmatched. The germline CDR1 and CDR2 sequences are DFQATT and SNEGSKA (reference sequence). Unique molecular identifiers were incorporated during preparation of the TCRbeta library. One entry per CDR3 protein, called by TCRdb with MiXCR from the PCR reads. The sample includes around 110,000 distinct CDR3 sequences, 10% of them seen just once. A few counts support this clonotype. As yet, its antigen is unknown. The sequencing used PBMCs, collected before TCRalphabeta/CD19-depleted stem cell transplant. This sequence originates from a boy aged 2 to 10 with acute lymphoblastic leukemia, due to receive a stem cell transplant. This chain connects TRBV20-1 to TRBJ2-3; 7 positions match TRBD2. The chain's CDR3 is CSAGLDVEDTQYF. The CDR3 region has the DNA TGCAGTGCCGGACTAGACGTGGAAGATACGCAGTATTTT.